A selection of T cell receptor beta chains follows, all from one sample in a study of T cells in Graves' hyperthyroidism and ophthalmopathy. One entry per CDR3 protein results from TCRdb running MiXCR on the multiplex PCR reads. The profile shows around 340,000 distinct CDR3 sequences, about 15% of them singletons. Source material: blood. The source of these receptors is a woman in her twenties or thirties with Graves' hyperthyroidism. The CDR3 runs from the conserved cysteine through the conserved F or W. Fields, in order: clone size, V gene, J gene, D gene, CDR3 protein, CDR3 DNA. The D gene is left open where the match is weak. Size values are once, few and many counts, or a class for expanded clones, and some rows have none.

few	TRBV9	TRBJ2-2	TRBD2	CASTPRGGPLGWTGELFF	TGTGCCAGCACCCCCCGGGGGGGACCGCTTGGTTGGACCGGGGAGCTGTTTTTT
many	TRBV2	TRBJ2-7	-	CASSESVGVNEQYF	TGTGCCAGCAGTGAATCGGTGGGAGTGAACGAGCAGTACTTC
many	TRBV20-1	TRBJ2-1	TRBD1	CSANNPGTGRTNEQFF	TGCAGTGCTAATAATCCCGGGACAGGCAGAACCAATGAGCAGTTCTTC
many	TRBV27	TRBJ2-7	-	CASSRAGFNYEQYF	TGTGCCAGCAGTAGAGCCGGGTTTAACTACGAGCAGTACTTC
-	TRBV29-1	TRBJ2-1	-	CSVETDQVRSSYDEQFF	TGCAGCGTTGAAACAGACCAAGTCAGGAGCTCCTACGATGAGCAGTTCTTC
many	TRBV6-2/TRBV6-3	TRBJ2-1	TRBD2	CASSYSRQAGGRDNEQFF	TGTGCCAGCAGTTACTCGAGACAGGCGGGAGGAAGAGACAATGAGCAGTTCTTC
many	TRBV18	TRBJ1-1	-	CASSLGRAVNTEAFF	TGTGCCAGCTCCCTAGGCCGGGCAGTGAACACTGAAGCTTTCTTT
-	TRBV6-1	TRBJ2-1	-	CASRRLASSYNEQFF	TGTGCCAGCCGACGCCTAGCGAGCTCCTACAATGAGCAGTTCTTC
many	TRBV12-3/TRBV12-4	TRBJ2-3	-	CASSPGGGDTQYF	TGTGCCAGCAGTCCCGGGGGTGGGGATACGCAGTATTTT
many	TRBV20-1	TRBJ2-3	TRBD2	CSARVSGSTDTQYF	TGCAGTGCTAGAGTTAGCGGGAGCACAGATACGCAGTATTTT
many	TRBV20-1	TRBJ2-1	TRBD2	CSPGDFWAGANEQFF	TGCAGTCCCGGGGATTTTTGGGCGGGAGCCAATGAGCAGTTCTTC
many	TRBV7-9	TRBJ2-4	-	CASSRDILAKNIQYF	TGTGCCAGCAGCAGGGACATCCTAGCCAAAAACATTCAGTACTTC
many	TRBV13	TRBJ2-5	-	CASSLRGAQETQYF	TGTGCCAGCAGCTTACGGGGGGCACAAGAGACCCAGTACTTC
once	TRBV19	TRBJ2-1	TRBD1	CASSINAGQGGHEQFF	TGTGCCAGTAGTATTAATGCGGGACAGGGAGGGCATGAGCAGTTCTTC
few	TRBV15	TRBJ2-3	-	CATSPGRGLGDTQYF	TGTGCCACCAGCCCAGGACGAGGCCTCGGAGATACGCAGTATTTT
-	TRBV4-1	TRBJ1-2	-	CASSQEAGGNNYGYTF	TGCGCCAGCAGCCAAGAGGCGGGCGGTAATAACTATGGCTACACCTTC
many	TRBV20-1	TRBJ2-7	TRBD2	CSARDLARGAYEQYF	TGCAGTGCTAGAGATCTTGCGCGGGGGGCCTACGAGCAGTACTTC
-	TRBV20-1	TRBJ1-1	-	CSARDTRVVNEAFF	TGCAGTGCTAGAGATACCAGGGTGGTAAATGAAGCTTTCTTT
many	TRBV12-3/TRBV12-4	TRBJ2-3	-	CASSPSNTDTQYF	TGTGCCAGCAGTCCGAGCAACACAGATACGCAGTATTTT
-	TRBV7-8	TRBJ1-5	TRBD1	CASSPARGPNQPQHF	TGTGCCAGCAGCCCGGCCAGGGGGCCAAATCAGCCCCAGCATTTT
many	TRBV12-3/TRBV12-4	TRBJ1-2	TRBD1	CASSAIRGRGYTF	TGTGCCAGCAGTGCGATCAGGGGGCGCGGCTACACCTTC
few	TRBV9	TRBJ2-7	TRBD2	CASSAGLAAHEQYF	TGTGCCAGCAGCGCCGGACTAGCGGCCCACGAGCAGTACTTC
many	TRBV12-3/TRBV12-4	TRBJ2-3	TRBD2	CASSLAAGTSRTDTQYF	TGTGCCAGCAGTTTAGCCGCCGGGACTAGCAGGACAGATACGCAGTATTTT
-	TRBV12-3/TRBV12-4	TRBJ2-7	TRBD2	CASSFEPSGPYEQYF	TGTGCCAGCAGTTTCGAGCCTAGCGGGCCCTACGAGCAGTACTTC
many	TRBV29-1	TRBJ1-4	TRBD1	CSVEPGGASRGEKLFF	TGCAGCGTTGAACCAGGGGGCGCTTCAAGAGGCGAAAAACTGTTTTTT
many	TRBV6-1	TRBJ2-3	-	CASSSTPWAPDTQYF	TGTGCCAGCAGTTCGACCCCCTGGGCACCAGATACGCAGTATTTT
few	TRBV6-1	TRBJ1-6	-	CASAARGLNSPLHF	TGTGCCAGCGCCGCGCGAGGTTTAAATTCACCCCTCCACTTT
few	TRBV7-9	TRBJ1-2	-	CASSSPDPKSGYTF	TGTGCCAGCAGCTCCCCGGACCCCAAATCTGGCTACACCTTC
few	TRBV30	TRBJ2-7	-	CAWSVAETYEQYF	TGTGCCTGGAGTGTTGCGGAAACCTACGAGCAGTACTTC
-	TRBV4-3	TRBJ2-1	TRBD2	CASSQGLALEYGNEQFF	TGCGCCAGCAGCCAAGGACTAGCCCTGGAATATGGGAATGAGCAGTTCTTC
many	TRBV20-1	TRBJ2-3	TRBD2	CSARAGALAGVGTSTDTQYF	TGCAGTGCTAGAGCCGGGGCACTAGCGGGAGTGGGTACTAGCACAGATACGCAGTATTTT
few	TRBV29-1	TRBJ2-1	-	CSVEGGYNEQFF	TGCAGCGTTGAGGGGGGTTACAATGAGCAGTTCTTC
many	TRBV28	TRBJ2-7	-	CASSLKGLSYEQYF	TGTGCCAGCAGTTTAAAGGGCCTTTCCTACGAGCAGTACTTC
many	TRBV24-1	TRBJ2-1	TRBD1	CATSDPHKQGPSYNEQFF	TGTGCCACCAGTGACCCCCACAAACAGGGGCCATCCTACAATGAGCAGTTCTTC
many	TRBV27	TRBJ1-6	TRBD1	CASRASGTGNSPLHF	TGTGCCAGCAGGGCCTCCGGGACAGGGAATTCACCCCTCCACTTT
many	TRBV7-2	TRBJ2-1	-	CASSLSSLSYNEQFF	TGTGCCAGCAGCTTATCTAGCCTTTCTTACAATGAGCAGTTCTTC
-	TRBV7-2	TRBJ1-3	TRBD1	CASSSTGSGNTIYF	TGTGCCAGCAGCTCGACAGGGTCTGGAAACACCATATATTTT
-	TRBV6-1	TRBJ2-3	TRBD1	CASNQDRGQDTQYF	TGTGCCAGCAACCAAGACAGGGGTCAAGATACGCAGTATTTT
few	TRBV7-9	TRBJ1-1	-	CASSLGLWGVMNTEALF	TGTGCCAGCAGCTTAGGCCTTTGGGGGGTCATGAACACTGAAGCTCTCTTT
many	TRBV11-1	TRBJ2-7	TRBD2	CASSAGGVRYEQYF	TGTGCCAGCAGCGCGGGAGGGGTCCGATACGAGCAGTACTTC
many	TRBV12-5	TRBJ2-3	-	CASASADTQYF	TGTGCTAGTGCCTCCGCAGATACGCAGTATTTT
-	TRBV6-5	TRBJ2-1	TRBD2	CASSYPSGRGIEQFF	TGTGCCAGCAGTTACCCTAGCGGGAGGGGAATAGAGCAGTTCTTC
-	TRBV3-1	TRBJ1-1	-	CASSQGITANTEAFF	TGTGCCAGCAGCCAAGGCATAACGGCCAACACTGAAGCTTTCTTT
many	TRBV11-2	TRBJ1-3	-	CASSPLGRSGNTIYF	TGTGCCAGCAGCCCCTTGGGACGCTCTGGAAACACCATATATTTT